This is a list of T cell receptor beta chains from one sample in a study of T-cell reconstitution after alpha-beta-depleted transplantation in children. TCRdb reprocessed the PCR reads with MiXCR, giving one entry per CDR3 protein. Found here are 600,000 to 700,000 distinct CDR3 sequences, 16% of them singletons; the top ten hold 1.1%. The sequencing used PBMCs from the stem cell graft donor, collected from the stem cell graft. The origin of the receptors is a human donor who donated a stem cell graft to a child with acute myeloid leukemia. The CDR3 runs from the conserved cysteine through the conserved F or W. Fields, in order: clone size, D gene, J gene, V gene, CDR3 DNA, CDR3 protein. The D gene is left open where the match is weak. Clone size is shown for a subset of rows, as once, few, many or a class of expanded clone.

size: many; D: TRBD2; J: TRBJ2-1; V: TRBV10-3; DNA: TGTGCCATCAGTGGCTGGGCTAGCGGGGGTTTGAAGTTCTTC; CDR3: CAISGWASGGLKFF
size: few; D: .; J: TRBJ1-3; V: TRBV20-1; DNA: TGCAGTGCTAGAAACCGGGGAGAAGGAAACACCATATATTTT; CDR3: CSARNRGEGNTIYF
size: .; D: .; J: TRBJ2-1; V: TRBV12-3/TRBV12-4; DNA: TGTGCCAGCAGTTCTGGGGAGAGCTCCTACAATGAGCAGTTCTTC; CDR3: CASSSGESSYNEQFF
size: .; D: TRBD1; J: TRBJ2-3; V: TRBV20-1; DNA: TGCAGTGCTTCCGGGACAGGATCTAGCACAGATACGCAGTATTTT; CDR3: CSASGTGSSTDTQYF
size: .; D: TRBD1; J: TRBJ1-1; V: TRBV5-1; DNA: TGCGCCAGCAGCTCGACAGGGCCGAACACTGAAGCTTTCTTT; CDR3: CASSSTGPNTEAFF
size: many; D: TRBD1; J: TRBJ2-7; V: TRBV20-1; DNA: TGCAGTGCTAGACAGGGGGTTTCCTACGAGCAGTACTTC; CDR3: CSARQGVSYEQYF
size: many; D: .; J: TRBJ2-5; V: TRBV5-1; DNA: TGCGCCAGCAGAAGACAGGACCAAGAGACCCAGTACTTC; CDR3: CASRRQDQETQYF
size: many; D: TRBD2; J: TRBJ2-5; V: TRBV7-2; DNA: TGTGCCAGCAGCCTAGCGGGGAGGCGGGAGACCCAGTACTTC; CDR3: CASSLAGRRETQYF
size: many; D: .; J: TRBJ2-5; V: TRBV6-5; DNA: TGTGCCAGCAGTTACACTAGACAAGAGACCCAGTACTTC; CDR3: CASSYTRQETQYF
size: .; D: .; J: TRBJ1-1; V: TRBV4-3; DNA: TGCGCCAGCAGCCAAATTGGCCAGGTGAACACTGAAGCTTTCTTT; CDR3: CASSQIGQVNTEAFF
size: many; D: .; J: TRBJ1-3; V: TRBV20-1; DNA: TGCAGTGCTCGCAAAAATCGGTTTGACACCATATATTTT; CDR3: CSARKNRFDTIYF
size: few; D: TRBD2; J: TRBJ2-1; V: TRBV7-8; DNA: TGTGCCAGCAGCTTAGGGGGCGGGGGGGCCCCCAATGAGCAGTTCTTC; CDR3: CASSLGGGGAPNEQFF
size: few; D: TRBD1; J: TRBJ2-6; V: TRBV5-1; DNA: TGCGCCAGCTCGACAGGGGCCGGGGCCAACGTCCTGACTTTC; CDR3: CASSTGAGANVLTF
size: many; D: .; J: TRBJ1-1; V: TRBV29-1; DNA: TGCAGCGTTGAGGCAGGGAGAACTATGAACACTGAAGCTTTCTTT; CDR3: CSVEAGRTMNTEAFF
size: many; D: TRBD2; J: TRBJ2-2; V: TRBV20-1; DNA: TGCAGTGCTACAACAGCGGGGGACTCTAACACCGGGGAGCTGTTTTTT; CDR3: CSATTAGDSNTGELFF
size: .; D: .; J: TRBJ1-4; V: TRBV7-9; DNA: TGTGCCAGCAGCTTAGCTCTGGATAATGAAAAACTGTTTTTT; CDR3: CASSLALDNEKLFF
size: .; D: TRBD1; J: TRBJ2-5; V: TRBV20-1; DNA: TGCAGTGCTAGAAGGGGGCGGCAAGAGACCCAGTACTTC; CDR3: CSARRGRQETQYF
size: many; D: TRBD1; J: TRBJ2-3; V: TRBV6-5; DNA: TGTGCCAGCAGTTACGGACAGGGGGCCGCAGATACGCAGTATTTT; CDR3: CASSYGQGAADTQYF
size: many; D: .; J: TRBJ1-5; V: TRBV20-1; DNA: TGCAGTGCTAGAGATCCCGGGGCGCGGCAGCCCCAGCATTTT; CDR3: CSARDPGARQPQHF
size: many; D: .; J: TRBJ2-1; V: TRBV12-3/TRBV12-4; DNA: TGTGCCAGCAGCCCGCCCTCGGAATACAATGAGCAGTTCTTC; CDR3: CASSPPSEYNEQFF
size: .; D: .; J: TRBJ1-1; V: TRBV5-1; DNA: TGCGCCAGCAGCCCGCATTCTTCCACTGAAGCTTTCTTT; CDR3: CASSPHSSTEAFF
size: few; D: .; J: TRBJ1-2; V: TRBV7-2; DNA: TGTGCCAGCAGCCCTGGAGGGGTGGACTATGGCTACACCTTC; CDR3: CASSPGGVDYGYTF
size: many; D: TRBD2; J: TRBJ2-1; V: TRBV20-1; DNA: TGCAGTGCTAGAGGGGACTACTCCTACAATGAGCAGTTCTTC; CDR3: CSARGDYSYNEQFF